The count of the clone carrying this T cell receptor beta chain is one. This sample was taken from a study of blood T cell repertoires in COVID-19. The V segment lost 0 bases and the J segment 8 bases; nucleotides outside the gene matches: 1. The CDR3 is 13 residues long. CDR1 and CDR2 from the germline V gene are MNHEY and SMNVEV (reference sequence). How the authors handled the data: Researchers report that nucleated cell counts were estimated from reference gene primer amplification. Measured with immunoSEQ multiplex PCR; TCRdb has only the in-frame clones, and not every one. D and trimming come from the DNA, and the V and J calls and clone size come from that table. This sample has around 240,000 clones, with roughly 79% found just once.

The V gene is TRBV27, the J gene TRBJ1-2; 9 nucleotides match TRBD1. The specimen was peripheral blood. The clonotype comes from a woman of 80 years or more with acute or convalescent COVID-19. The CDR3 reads CASSLSGQGGYTF. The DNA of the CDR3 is TGTGCCAGCAGTTTATCCGGACAGGGGGGCTACACCTTC.